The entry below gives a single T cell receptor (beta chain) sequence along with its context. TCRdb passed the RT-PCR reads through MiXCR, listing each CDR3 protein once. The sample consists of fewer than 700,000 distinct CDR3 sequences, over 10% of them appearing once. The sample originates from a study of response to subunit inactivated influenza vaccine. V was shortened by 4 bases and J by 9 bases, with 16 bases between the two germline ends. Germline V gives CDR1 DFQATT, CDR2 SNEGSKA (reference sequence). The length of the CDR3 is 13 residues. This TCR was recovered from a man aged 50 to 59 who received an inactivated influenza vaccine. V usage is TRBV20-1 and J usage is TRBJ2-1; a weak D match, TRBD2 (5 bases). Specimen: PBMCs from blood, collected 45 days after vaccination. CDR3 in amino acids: CSAMIELEGEQFF. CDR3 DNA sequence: TGCAGTGCTATGATTGAACTAGAGGGTGAGCAGTTCTTC.